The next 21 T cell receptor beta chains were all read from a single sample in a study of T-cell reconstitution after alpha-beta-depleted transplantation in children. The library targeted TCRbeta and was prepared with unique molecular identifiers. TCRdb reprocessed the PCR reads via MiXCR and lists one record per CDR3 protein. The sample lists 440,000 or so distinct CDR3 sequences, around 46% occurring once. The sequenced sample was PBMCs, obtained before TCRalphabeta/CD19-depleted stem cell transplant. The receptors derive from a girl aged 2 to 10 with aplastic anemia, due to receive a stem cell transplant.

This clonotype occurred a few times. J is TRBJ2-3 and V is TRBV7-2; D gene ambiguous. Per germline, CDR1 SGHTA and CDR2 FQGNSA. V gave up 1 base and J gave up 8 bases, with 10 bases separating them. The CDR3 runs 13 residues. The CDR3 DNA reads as TGTGCCAGCAGCTTAGACCGTCGCCCTACGCAGTATTTT. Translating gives CASSLDRRPTQYF.

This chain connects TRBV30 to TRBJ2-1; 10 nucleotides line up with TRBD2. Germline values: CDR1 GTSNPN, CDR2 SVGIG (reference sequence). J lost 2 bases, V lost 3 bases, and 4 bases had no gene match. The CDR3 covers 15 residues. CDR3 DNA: TGTGCCTGGAGGAGAGCGGGAGGGCCCTACAATGAGCAGTTCTTC. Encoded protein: CAWRRAGGPYNEQFF.

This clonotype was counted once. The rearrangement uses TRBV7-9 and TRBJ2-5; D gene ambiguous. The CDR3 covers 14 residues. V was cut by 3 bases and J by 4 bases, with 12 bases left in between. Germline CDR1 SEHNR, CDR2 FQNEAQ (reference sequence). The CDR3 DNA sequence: TGTGCCAGCAGCTTTAGATCGGGTGCAGAGACCCAGTACTTC. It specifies CASSFRSGAETQYF.

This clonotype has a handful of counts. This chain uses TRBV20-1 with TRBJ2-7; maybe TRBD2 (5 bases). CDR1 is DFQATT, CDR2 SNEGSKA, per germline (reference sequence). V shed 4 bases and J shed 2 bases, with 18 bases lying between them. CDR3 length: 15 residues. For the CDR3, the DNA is TGCAGTGCTACTAGGGTCCAGCGGATAGCCTACGAGCAGTACTTC. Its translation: CSATRVQRIAYEQYF.

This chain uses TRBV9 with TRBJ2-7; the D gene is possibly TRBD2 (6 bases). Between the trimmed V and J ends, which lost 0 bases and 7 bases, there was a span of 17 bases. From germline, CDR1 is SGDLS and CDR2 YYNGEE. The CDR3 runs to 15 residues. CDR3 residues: CASSVDGSPGWEQYF. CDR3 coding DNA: TGTGCCAGCAGCGTAGACGGGAGTCCAGGATGGGAGCAGTACTTC.

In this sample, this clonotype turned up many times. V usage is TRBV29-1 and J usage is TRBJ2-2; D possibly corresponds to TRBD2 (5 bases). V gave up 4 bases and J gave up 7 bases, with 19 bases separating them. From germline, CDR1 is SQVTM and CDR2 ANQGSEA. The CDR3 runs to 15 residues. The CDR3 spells CSVGVDFGRNGELFF. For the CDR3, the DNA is TGCAGCGTTGGTGTGGACTTTGGTCGTAACGGGGAGCTGTTTTTT.

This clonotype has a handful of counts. The chain's CDR3 is CASRRTGATEAFF. The CDR3 DNA reads as TGCGCCAGCAGGAGGACAGGGGCCACTGAAGCTTTCTTT. The rearrangement uses TRBV4-3 and TRBJ1-1; 9 nucleotides line up with TRBD1. V lost 6 bases to trimming and J lost 4 bases; unmatched junction nucleotides: 3. CDR3 length: 13 residues. CDR1 is LGHNA and CDR2 is YSLEER in the germline V gene.

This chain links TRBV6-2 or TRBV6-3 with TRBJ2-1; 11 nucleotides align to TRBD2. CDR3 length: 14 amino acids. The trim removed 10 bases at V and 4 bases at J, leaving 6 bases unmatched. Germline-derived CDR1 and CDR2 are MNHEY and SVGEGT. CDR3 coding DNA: TGTGCCACCTACGGACTAGCGGGTTACAATGAGCAGTTCTTC. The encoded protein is CATYGLAGYNEQFF.

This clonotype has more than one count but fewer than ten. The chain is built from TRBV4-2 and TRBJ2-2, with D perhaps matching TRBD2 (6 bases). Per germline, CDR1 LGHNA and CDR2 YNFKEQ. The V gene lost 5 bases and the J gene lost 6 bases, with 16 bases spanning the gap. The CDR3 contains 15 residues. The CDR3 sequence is CASSAVEGSAGELFF. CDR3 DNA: TGTGCCAGCAGCGCAGTGGAGGGGAGCGCCGGGGAGCTGTTTTTT.

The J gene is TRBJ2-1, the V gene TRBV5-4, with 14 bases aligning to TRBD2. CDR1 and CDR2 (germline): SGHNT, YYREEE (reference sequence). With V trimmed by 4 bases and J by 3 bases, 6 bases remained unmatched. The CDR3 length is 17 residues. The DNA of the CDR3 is TGTGCCAGCAGCCTGGGGACTAGCGGGGGTCTCTACAATGAGCAGTTCTTC. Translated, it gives CASSLGTSGGLYNEQFF.

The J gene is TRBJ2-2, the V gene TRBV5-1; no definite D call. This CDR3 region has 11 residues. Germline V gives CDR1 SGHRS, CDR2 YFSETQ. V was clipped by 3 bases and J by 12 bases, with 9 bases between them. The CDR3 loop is CASSSGPKLFF. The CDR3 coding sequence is TGCGCCAGCAGCTCGGGCCCAAAGCTGTTTTTT.

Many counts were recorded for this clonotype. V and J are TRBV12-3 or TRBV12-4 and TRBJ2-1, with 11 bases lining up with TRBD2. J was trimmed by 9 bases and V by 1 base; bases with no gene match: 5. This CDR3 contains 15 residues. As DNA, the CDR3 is TGTGCCAGCAGTTTAGAGACTAGCGGGAAAACTGAGCAGTTCTTC. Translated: CASSLETSGKTEQFF.

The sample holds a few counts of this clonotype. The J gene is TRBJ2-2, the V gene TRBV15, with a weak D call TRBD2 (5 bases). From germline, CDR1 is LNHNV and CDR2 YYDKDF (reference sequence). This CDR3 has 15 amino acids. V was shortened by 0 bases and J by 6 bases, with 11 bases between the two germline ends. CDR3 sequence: CATSRDRGTAGELFF. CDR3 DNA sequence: TGTGCCACCAGCAGAGACCGGGGAACTGCCGGGGAGCTGTTTTTT.

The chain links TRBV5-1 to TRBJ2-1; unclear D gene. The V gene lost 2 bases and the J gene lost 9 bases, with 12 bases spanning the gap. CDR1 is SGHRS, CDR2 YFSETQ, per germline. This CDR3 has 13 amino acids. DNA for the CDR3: TGCGCCAGCAGCTTCGATGCTGCCGGTGAGCAGTTCTTC. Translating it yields CASSFDAAGEQFF.

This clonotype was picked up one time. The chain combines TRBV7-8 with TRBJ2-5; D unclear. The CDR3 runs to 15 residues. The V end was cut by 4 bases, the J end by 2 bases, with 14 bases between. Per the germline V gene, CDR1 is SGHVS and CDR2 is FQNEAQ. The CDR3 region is CASSSVGGRQETQYF. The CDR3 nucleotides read TGTGCCAGCAGCTCCGTTGGTGGAAGGCAAGAGACCCAGTACTTC.

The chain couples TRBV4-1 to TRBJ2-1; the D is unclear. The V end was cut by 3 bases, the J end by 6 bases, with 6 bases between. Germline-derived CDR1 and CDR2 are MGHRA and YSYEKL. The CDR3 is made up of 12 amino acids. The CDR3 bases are TGCGCCAGCAGCCAGACCTTCAATGAGCAGTTCTTC. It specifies CASSQTFNEQFF.

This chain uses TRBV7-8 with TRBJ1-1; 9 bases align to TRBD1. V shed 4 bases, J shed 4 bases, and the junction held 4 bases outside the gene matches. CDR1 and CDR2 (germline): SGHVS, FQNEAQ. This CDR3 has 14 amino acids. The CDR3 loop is CASSSATGGTEAFF. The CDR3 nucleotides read TGTGCCAGCAGCTCAGCGACAGGGGGCACTGAAGCTTTCTTT.

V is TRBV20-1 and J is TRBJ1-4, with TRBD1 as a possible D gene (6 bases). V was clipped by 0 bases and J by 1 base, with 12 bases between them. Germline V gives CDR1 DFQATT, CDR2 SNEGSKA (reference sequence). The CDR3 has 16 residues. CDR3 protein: CSARDPRGGTNEKLFF. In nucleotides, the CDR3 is TGCAGTGCTAGAGATCCCAGGGGAGGAACTAATGAAAAACTGTTTTTT.

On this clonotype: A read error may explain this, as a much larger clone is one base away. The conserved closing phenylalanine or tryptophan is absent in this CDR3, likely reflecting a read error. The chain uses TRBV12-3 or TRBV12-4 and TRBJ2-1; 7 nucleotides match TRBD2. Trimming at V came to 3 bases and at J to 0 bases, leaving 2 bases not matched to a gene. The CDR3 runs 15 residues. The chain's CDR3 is CASSFWGGSYNEQFL. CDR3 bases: TGTGCCAGCAGTTTTTGGGGGGGCTCCTACAATGAGCAGTTCTTA.

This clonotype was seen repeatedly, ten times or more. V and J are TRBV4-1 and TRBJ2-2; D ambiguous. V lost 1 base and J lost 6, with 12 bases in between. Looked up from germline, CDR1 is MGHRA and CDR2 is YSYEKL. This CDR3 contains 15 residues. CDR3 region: CASSQARRLSGELFF. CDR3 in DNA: TGCGCCAGCAGCCAAGCCCGACGGTTATCCGGGGAGCTGTTTTTT.

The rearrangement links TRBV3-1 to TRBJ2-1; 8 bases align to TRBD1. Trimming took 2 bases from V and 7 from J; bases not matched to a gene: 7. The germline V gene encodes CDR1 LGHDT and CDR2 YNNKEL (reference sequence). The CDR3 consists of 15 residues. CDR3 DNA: TGTGCCAGCAGCCAATTCCGAGACAGGGGAAATGAGCAGTTCTTC. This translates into CASSQFRDRGNEQFF.